This record looks at one T cell receptor (beta chain) sequence and its context. Antigen: not known. Profiled with immunoSEQ multiplex PCR; TCRdb holds only in-frame clones, not every one. The profile shows more than 95,000 clones, 87% of them singletons. This specimen comes from a study of graft-versus-host responses after intestinal transplantation. Study as a whole: After anti-thymocyte globulin induction, recipients took tacrolimus and steroids for approximately three years.

CDR3 length: 19 amino acids. The germline V gene has CDR1 MNHEY and CDR2 SMNVEV (reference sequence). Trimming took off 0 bases at V and 0 bases at J, with 21 bases between the two ends. Study-wide results and limits: GvH clonotypes were identified within recipient marrow, with a subset emerging first in ileum or blood. In patients with graft-donor T cell macrochimerism, allograft graft-versus-host to host-versus-graft clonal ratios were high. Researchers found peak circulating GvH clone levels linked to early post-transplant HvG declines.

Sequenced material: unstimulated CD4+ T cells sorted from spleen or lymph node cells, taken before intestinal transplant. The V call is TRBV27, the J call TRBJ2-7, with D possibly TRBD2 on 6 matching bases. The sequence came from a human donor who received an intestinal transplant. Written as DNA, the CDR3 is TGTGCCAGCAGTTTATCCCCCACCACTTCGGGAGCCCTCTCCTACGAGCAGTACTTC. Its translation is CASSLSPTTSGALSYEQYF.